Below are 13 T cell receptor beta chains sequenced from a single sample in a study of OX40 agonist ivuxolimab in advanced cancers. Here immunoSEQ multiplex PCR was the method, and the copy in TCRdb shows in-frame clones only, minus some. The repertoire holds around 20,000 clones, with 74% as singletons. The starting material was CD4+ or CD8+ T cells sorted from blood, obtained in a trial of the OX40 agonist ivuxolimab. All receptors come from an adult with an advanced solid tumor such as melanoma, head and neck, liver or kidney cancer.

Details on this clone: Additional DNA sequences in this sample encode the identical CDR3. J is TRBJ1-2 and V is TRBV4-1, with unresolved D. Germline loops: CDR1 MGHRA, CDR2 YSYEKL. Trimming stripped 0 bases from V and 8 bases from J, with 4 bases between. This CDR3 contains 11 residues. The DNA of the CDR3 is TGCGCCAGCAGCCAAGAGGGAGGCTACACCTTC. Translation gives CASSQEGGYTF.

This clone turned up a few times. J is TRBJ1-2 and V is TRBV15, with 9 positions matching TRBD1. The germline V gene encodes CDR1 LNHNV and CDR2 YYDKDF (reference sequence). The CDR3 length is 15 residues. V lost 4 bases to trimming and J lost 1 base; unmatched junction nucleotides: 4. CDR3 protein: CATSKNRGHNYGYTF. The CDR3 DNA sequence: TGTGCCACCAGCAAAAACAGGGGGCATAACTATGGCTACACCTTC.

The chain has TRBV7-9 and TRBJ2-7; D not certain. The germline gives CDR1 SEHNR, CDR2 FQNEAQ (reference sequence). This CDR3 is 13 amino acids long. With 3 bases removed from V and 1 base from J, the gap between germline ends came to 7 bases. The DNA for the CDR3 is TGTGCCAGCAGCTTCCCTCAGTCCTACGAGCAGTACTTC. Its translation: CASSFPQSYEQYF.

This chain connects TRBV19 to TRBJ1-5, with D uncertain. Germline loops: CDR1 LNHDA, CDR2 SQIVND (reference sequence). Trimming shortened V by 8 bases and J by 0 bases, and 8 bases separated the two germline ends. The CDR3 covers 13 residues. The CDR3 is CASSAVSNQPQHF. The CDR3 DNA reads TGTGCCAGTTCCGCGGTTAGCAATCAGCCCCAGCATTTT. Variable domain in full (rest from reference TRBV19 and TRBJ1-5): DGGITQSPKYLFRKEGQNVTLSCEQNLNHDAMYWYRQDPGQGLRLIYYSQIVNDFQKGDIAEGYSVSREKKESFPLTVTSAQKNPTAFYLCASSAVSNQPQHFGDGTRLSIL.

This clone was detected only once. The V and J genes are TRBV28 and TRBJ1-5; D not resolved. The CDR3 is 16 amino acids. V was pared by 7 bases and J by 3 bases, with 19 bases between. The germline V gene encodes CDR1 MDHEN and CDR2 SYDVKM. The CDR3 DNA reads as TGTGCCAGCACCTCCTTATACGGCCCTCCCAATCAGCCCCAGCATTTT. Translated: CASTSLYGPPNQPQHF.

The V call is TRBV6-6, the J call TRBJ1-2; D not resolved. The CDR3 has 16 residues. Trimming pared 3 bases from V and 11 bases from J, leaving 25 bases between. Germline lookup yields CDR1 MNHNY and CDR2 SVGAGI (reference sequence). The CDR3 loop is CASSYSPGSPVDVYTF. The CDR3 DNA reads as TGTGCCAGCAGTTATAGCCCCGGGAGCCCGGTCGATGTGTACACCTTC.

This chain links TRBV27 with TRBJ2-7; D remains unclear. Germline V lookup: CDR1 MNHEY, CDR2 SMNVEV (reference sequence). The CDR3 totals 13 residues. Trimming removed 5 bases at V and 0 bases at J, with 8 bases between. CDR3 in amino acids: CASSRSLSYEQYF. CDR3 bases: TGTGCCAGCAGTCGGTCTCTCTCCTACGAGCAGTACTTC.

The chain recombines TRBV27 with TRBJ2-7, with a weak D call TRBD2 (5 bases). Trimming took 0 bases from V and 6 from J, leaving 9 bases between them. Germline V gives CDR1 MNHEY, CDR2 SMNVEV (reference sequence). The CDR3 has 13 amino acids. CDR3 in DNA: TGTGCCAGCAGTTTATCGAGGGCAGCCGAGCAGTACTTC. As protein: CASSLSRAAEQYF.

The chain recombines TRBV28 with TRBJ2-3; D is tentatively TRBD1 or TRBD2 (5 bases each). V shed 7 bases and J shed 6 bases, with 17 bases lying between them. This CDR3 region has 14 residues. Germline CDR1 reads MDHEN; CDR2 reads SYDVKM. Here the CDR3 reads CASNIGSEGDTQYF. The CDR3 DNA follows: TGTGCCAGCAACATAGGCTCCGAGGGGGATACGCAGTATTTT. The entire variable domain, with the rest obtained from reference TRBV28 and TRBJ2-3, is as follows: DVKVTQSSRYLVKRTGEKVFLECVQDMDHENMFWYRQDPGLGLRLIYFSYDVKMKEKGDIPEGYSVSREKKERFSLILESASTNQTSMYLCASNIGSEGDTQYFGPGTRLTVL.

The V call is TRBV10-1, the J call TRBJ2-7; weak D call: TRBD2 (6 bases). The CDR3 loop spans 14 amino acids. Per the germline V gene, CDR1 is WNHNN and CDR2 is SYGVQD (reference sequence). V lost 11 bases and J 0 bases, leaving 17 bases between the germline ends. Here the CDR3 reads CAVSRDSSSYEQYF. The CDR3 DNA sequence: TGCGCCGTCTCTCGGGACTCATCCTCCTACGAGCAGTACTTC.

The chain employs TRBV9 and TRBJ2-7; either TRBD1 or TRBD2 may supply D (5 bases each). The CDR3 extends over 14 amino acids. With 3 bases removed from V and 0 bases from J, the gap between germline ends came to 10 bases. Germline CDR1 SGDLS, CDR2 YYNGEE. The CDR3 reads CASSDRDRSYEQYF. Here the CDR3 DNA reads TGTGCCAGCAGCGACCGGGACCGCTCCTACGAGCAGTACTTC.

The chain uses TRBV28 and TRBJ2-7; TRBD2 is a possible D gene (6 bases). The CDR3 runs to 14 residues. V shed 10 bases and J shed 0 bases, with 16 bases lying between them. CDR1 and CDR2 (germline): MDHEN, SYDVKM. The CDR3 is CAISRRGRSYEQYF. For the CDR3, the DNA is TGTGCCATCTCGAGGCGGGGACGCTCCTACGAGCAGTACTTC. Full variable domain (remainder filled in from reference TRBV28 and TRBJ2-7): DVKVTQSSRYLVKRTGEKVFLECVQDMDHENMFWYRQDPGLGLRLIYFSYDVKMKEKGDIPEGYSVSREKKERFSLILESASTNQTSMYLCAISRRGRSYEQYFGPGTRLTVT.

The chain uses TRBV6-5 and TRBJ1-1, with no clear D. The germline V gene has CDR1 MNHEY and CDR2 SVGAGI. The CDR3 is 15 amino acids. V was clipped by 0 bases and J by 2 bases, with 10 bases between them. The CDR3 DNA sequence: TGTGCCAGCAGTTACTCGTACAGTAGCAACACTGAAGCTTTCTTT. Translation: CASSYSYSSNTEAFF.